These T cell receptor beta chains were read from a single sample in a study of blood T cell repertoires in COVID-19. TCRdb's table, derived via immunoSEQ multiplex PCR, lists solely in-frame clones and lacks some. The table lists under 55,000 clones, almost 85% of them singletons. The specimen was peripheral blood. The receptors derive from a human donor in a cohort sampled during active COVID-19. Each CDR3 is given with its conserved first and last residue. D genes are given only for firm matches. The size of a clone is reported for some rows only, either as once, few or many, or as a class for expanded clones.

>TRBV24-1|NA|TRBJ2-1|NA
CATSDPAGRNEQFF
TGTGCCACCAGTGACCCGGCAGGGCGGAATGAGCAGTTCTTC
>TRBV2|TRBD2|TRBJ2-1|NA
CASSVPSGRPRSYNEQFF
TGTGCCAGCAGTGTGCCTAGCGGGCGTCCCCGCTCCTACAATGAGCAGTTCTTC
>TRBV27|NA|TRBJ2-3|NA
CASRFLDFSTDTQYF
TGTGCCAGTCGGTTCTTGGACTTTTCCACAGATACGCAGTATTTT
>TRBV4-1|NA|TRBJ2-3|NA
CASSQDLWAGYTDTQYF
TGCGCCAGCAGCCAAGATCTCTGGGCGGGATACACAGATACGCAGTATTTT
>TRBV30|TRBD1|TRBJ1-1|NA
CAWTPDRDIAFF
TGTGCCTGGACCCCGGACAGGGACATCGCTTTCTTT
>TRBV30|NA|TRBJ2-7|once
CAWSVMGQGEQYF
TGTGCCTGGAGTGTAATGGGGCAGGGCGAGCAGTACTTC
>TRBV21-1|NA|TRBJ2-1|NA
CASSILRERASLSNEQFF
TGTGCCAGCAGCATTCTCCGCGAGAGGGCTAGCCTGTCCAATGAGCAGTTCTTC
>TRBV4-3|NA|TRBJ2-3|NA
CASSRGIGLARADTQYF
TGCGCCAGCAGCCGGGGGATTGGGCTAGCGAGAGCAGATACGCAGTATTTT
>TRBV19|NA|TRBJ2-7|NA
CASSDFSSTEQYF
TGTGCCAGTAGTGATTTCTCTAGTACCGAGCAGTACTTC
>TRBV5-4|TRBD1|TRBJ2-7|NA
CASSLGGDRDYEQYF
TGTGCCAGCAGCTTGGGGGGGGACAGGGACTACGAGCAGTACTTC